This T cell receptor (beta chain) was retrieved from a study of beta chain features in type 1 diabetes. General study findings and limits: For cells with high TCR expression, cDNA sequencing could yield over-representation. Among all four CD4+ subsets, Type 1 diabetes patients had TCRB CDR3s that were moderately but significantly shorter.

Germline CDR1 is SQVTM and CDR2 is ANQGSEA. The CDR3 sequence is 13 residues long. V was pared by 7 bases and J by 7 bases, with 8 bases of the junction left unmatched. What was sequenced were expressed TCRB transcripts, since all of the isolated RNA had been reverse transcribed. Clones were sequenced by immunoSEQ multiplex PCR, and TCRdb holds only the in-frame ones, with some missing. Of a few hundred thousand clones listed, roughly 30% are singletons. This clone was seen only a few times. Its antigen remains unidentified. What was sequenced was central memory CD4+ T cells from blood. The source is a young man in good health. V and J are TRBV29-1 and TRBJ2-1, with TRBD1 matching over 9 bases. CDR3 region: CSADRGIANEQFF. The DNA of the CDR3 is TGCAGCGCTGACAGGGGGATAGCAAATGAGCAGTTCTTC.